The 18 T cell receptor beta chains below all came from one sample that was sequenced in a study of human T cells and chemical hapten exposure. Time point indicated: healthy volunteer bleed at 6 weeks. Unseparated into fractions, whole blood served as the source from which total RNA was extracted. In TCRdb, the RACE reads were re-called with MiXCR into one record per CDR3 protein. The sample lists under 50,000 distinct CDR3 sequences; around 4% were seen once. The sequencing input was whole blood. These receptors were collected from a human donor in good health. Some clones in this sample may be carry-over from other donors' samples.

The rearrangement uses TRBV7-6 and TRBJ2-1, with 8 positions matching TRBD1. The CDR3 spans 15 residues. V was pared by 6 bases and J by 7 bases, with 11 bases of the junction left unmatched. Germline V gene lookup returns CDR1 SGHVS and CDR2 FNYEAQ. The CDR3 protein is CASRTSRGRSNEQFF. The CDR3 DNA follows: TGTGCCAGCAGAACGAGCAGGGGGCGATCGAATGAGCAGTTCTTC.

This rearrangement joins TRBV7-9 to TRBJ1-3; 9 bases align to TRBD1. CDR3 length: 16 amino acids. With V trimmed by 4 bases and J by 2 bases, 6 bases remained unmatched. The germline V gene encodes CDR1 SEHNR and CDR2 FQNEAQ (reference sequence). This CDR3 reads CASSYYRGPAGNTIYF. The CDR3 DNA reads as TGTGCCAGCAGCTATTACAGGGGGCCTGCTGGAAACACCATATATTTT.

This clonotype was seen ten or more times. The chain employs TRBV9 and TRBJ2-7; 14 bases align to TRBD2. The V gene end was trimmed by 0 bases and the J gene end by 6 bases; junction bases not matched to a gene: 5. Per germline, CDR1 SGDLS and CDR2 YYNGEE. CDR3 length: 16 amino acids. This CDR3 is CASSVGTSGRFGEQYF. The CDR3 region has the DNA TGTGCCAGCAGCGTAGGGACTAGCGGGAGGTTTGGCGAGCAGTACTTC.

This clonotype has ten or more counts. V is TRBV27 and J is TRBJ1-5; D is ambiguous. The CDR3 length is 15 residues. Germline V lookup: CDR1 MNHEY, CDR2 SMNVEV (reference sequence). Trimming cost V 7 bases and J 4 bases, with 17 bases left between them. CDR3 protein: CASKASPHVNQPQHF. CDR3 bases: TGTGCCAGCAAAGCCTCGCCCCACGTAAATCAGCCCCAGCATTTT.

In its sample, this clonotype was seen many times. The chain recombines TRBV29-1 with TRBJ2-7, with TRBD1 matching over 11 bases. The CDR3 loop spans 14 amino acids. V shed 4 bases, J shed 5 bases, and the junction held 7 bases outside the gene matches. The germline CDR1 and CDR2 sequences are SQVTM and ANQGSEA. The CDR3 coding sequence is TGCAGCGTTGGGAGGGACAGGGGGTTGGACGAGCAGTACTTC. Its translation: CSVGRDRGLDEQYF.

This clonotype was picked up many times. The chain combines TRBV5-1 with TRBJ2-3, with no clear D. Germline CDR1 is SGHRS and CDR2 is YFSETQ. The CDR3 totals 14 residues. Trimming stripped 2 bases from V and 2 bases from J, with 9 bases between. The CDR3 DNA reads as TGCGCCAGCAGCTTATCACAGAACACAGATACGCAGTATTTT. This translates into CASSLSQNTDTQYF.

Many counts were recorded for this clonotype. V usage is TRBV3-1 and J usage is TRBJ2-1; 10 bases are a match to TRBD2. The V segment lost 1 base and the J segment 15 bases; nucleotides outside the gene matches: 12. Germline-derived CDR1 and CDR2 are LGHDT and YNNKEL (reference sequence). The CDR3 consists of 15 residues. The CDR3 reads CASSQGSKVAGGLFF. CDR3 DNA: TGTGCCAGCAGCCAAGGATCGAAGGTAGCGGGGGGCCTGTTCTTC.

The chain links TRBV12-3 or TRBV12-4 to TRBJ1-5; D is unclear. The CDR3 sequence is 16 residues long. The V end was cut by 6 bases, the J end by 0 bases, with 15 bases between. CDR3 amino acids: CASRPDGAASNQPQHF. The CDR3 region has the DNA TGTGCCAGCAGACCAGACGGTGCGGCTAGCAATCAGCCCCAGCATTTT.

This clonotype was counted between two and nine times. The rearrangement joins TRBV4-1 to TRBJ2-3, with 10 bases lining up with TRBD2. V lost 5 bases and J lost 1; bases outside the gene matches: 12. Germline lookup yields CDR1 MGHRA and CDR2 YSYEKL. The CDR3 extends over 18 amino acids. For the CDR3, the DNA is TGCGCCAGCAGCAACATGGAGCTAGCGGGGGACCGCACAGATACGCAGTATTTT. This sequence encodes CASSNMELAGDRTDTQYF.

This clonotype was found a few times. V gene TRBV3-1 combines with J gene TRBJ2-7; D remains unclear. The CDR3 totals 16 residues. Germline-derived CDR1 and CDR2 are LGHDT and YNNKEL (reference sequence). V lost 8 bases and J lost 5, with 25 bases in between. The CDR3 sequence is CASQTRAPSGVHEQYF. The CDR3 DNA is TGTGCCAGCCAGACCCGGGCGCCCAGTGGGGTCCACGAGCAGTACTTC.

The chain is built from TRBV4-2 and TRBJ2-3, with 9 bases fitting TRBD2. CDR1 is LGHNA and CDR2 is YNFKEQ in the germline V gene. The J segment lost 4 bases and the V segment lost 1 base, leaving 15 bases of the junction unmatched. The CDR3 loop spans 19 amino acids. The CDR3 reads CASSQGLAGYEGGPDTQYF. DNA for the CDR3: TGTGCCAGCAGCCAAGGCCTAGCGGGATACGAGGGGGGCCCAGATACGCAGTATTTT.

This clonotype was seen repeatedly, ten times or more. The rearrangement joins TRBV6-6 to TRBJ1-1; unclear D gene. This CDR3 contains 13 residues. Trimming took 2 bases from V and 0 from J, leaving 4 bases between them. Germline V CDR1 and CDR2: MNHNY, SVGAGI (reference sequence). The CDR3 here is CASSYGMNTEAFF. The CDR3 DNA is TGTGCCAGCAGTTACGGGATGAACACTGAAGCTTTCTTT.

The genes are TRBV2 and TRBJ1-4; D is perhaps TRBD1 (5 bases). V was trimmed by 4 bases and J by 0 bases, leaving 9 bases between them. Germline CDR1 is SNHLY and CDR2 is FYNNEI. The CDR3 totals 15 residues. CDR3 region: CASSVGGTTNEKLFF. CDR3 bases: TGTGCCAGCAGTGTCGGGGGAACAACTAATGAAAAACTGTTTTTT.

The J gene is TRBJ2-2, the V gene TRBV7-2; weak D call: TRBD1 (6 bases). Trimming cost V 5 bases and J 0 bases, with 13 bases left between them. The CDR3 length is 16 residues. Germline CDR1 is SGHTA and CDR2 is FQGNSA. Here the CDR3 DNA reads TGTGCCAGCAGCCCGACGGGGACAACGAACACCGGGGAGCTGTTTTTT. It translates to CASSPTGTTNTGELFF.

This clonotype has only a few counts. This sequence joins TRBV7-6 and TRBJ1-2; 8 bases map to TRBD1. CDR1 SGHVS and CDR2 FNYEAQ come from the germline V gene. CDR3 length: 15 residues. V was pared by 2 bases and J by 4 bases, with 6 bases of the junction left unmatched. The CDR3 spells CASSLTGGVTYGYTF. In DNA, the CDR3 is TGTGCCAGCAGCTTAACAGGGGGTGTAACCTATGGCTACACCTTC.

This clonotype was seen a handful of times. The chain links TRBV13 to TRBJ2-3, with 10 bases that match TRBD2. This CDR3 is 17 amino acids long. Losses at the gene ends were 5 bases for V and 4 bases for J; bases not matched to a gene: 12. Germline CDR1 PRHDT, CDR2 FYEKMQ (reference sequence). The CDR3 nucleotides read TGTGCCAGCAGCCCTGCCCCTAGCGGGAGAGGAGCAGATACGCAGTATTTT. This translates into CASSPAPSGRGADTQYF. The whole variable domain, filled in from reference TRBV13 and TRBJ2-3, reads AAGVIQSPRHLIKEKRETATLKCYPIPRHDTVYWYQQGPGQDPQFLISFYEKMQSDKGSIPDRFSAQQFSDYHSELNMSSLELGDSALYFCASSPAPSGRGADTQYFGPGTRLTVL.

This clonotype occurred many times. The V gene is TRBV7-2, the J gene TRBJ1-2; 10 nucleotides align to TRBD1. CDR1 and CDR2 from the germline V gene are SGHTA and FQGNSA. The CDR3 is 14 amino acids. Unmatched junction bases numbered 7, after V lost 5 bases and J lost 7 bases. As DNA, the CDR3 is TGTGCCAGCAGCCTGGACAGGGGGTTAGGTGGCTACACCTTC. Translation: CASSLDRGLGGYTF.

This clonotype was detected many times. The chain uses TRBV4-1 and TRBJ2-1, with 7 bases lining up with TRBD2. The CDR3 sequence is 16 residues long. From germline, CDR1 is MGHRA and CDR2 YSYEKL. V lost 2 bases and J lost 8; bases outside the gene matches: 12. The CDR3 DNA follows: TGCGCCAGCAGCCAACAATCTAGCGGAGATCGGTATGAGCAGTTCTTC. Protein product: CASSQQSSGDRYEQFF.